Described below is a single T cell receptor (beta chain) sequence and its context. Its antigen is unknown. This specimen belongs to a study of CD8 T cells in ankylosing spondylitis. Study results and caveats: It appeared that ankylosing spondylitis blood was characterized by a TCR beta motif of several highly homologous variants. Certain motif variants had earlier been reported in reactive arthritis synovial fluid and blood.

This CDR3 spans 15 amino acids. Trimming cost V 3 bases and J 7 bases; bases outside gene matches: 10. TCRdb processed the 5' RACE reads anew with MiXCR; each CDR3 protein has one entry. This table holds under 950,000 distinct CDR3 sequences, around 17% found once. This chain connects TRBV12-3 or TRBV12-4 to TRBJ2-7; TRBD2 matches at 9 bases. This TCR was sampled from a male donor with ankylosing spondylitis. Specimen: blood, either unsorted or a sorted T cell fraction (not recorded which). CDR3 DNA: TGTGCCAGCAGTTTGAACGGCGGGGCGGGAGGGGAGCAGTACTTC. Translating it yields CASSLNGGAGGEQYF.